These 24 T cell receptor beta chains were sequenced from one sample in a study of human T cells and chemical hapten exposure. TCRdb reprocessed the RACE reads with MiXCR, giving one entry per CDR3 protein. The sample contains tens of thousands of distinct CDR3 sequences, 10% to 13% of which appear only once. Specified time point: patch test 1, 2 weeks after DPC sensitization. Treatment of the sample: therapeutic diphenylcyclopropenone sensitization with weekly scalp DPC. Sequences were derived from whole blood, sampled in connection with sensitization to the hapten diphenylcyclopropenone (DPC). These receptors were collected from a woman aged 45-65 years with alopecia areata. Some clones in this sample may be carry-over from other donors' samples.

The CDR3 bases are TGTGCCAGCAGTTACACAGGGGCCGCAGGATTCACCAATGAGCAGTTCTTC. The encoded protein is CASSYTGAAGFTNEQFF. The chain has TRBV6-6 and TRBJ2-1; 7 bases are shared with TRBD1. The length of the CDR3 is 17 residues. V lost 2 bases, J lost 6 bases, and 13 bases stayed unmatched. Germline-derived CDR1 and CDR2 are MNHNY and SVGAGI (reference sequence).

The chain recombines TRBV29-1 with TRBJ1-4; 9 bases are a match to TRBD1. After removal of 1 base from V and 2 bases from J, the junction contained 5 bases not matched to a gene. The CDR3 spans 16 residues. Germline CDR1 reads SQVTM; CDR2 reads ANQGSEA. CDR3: CSVEVRTGVTNEKLFF. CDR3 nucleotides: TGCAGCGTTGAAGTCCGGACAGGGGTGACTAATGAAAAACTGTTTTTT.

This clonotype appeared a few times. The CDR3 loop is CASSRPGQGQTQYF. The CDR3 DNA follows: TGTGCCAGCAGCCGACCGGGACAGGGCCAGACCCAGTACTTC. The rearrangement links TRBV6-5 to TRBJ2-5, with TRBD1 matching 9 bases. Germline V lookup: CDR1 MNHEY, CDR2 SVGAGI. Losses at the gene ends were 6 bases for V and 6 bases for J; bases not matched to a gene: 8. CDR3 length: 14 amino acids.

CDR3 sequence (DNA): TGTGCCAGCAGCTTAGGCGGTAAATTCTCCTACGAGCAGTACTTC. This encodes CASSLGGKFSYEQYF. The chain carries TRBV7-2 and TRBJ2-7; D gene uncertain. Germline V lookup: CDR1 SGHTA, CDR2 FQGNSA. CDR3 size: 15 residues. V shed 1 base and J shed 0 bases, with 10 bases lying between them. Combining the CDR3 with reference TRBV7-2 and TRBJ2-7 gives the whole variable domain GAGVSQSPSNKVTEKGKDVELRCDPISGHTALYWYRQSLGQGLEFLIYFQGNSAPDKSGLPSDRFSAERTGGSVSTLTIQRTQQEDSAVYLCASSLGGKFSYEQYFGPGTRLTVT.

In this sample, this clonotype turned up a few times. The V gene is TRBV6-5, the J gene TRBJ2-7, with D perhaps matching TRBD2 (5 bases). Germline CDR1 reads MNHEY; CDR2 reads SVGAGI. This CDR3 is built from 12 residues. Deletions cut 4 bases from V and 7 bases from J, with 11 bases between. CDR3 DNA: TGTGCCAGCAGTTCAGGACTGAGGGAGCAGTACTTC. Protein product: CASSSGLREQYF.

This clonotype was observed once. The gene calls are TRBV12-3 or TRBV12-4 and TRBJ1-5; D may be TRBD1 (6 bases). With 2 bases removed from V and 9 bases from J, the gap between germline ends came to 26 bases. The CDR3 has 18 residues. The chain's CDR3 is CASSLFSGAQGIGLPQHF. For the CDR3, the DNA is TGTGCCAGCAGTTTATTTTCTGGGGCCCAGGGGATAGGTCTGCCCCAGCATTTT.

The CDR3 sequence is CASSPGQLGNYGYTF. DNA of the CDR3: TGTGCCAGCTCACCAGGGCAGTTGGGCAACTATGGCTACACCTTC. The rearrangement uses TRBV18 and TRBJ1-2; D gene unclear. This CDR3 is built from 15 residues. The V end was cut by 2 bases, the J end by 2 bases, with 12 bases between. In germline, CDR1 is KGHSH, CDR2 LQKENI.

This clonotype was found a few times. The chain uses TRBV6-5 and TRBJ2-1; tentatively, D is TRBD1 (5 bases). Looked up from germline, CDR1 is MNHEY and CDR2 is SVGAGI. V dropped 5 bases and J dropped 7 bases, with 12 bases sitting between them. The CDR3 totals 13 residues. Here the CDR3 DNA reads TGTGCCAGCAGTCTCAAGGGGTATAATGAGCAGTTCTTC. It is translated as CASSLKGYNEQFF.

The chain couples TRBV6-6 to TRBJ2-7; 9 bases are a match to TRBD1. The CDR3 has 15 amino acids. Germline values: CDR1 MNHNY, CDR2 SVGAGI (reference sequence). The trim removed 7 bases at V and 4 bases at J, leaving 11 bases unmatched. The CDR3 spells CASIDSGTGMYEQYF. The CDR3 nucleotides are TGTGCCAGCATCGACTCCGGGACAGGGATGTACGAGCAGTACTTC.

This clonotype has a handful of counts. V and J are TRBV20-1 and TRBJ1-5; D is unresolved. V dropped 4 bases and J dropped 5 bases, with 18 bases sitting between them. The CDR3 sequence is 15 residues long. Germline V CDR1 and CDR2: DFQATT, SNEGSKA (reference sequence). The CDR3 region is CSATRTFGLDQPQHF. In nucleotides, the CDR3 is TGCAGTGCTACCCGAACCTTCGGGCTGGATCAGCCCCAGCATTTT.

In nucleotides, the CDR3 is TGTGCCAGCAGTTTTAGCCGACTAGCGGGGACCGGGGAGCTGTTTTTT. As protein: CASSFSRLAGTGELFF. This sequence joins TRBV12-3 or TRBV12-4 and TRBJ2-2; 11 bases line up with TRBD2. Losses at the gene ends were 3 bases for V and 5 bases for J; bases not matched to a gene: 5. The CDR3 contains 16 residues.

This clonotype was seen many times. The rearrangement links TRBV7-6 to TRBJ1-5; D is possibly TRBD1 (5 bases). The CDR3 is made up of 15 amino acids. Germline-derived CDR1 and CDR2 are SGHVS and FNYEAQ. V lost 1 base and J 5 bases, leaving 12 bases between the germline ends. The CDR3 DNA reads TGTGCCAGCAGCTTAGAAGTGGGGCCAGATCAGCCCCAGCATTTT. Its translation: CASSLEVGPDQPQHF. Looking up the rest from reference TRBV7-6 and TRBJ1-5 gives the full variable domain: GAGVSQSPRYKVTKRGQDVALRCDPISGHVSLYWYRQALGQGPEFLTYFNYEAQQDKSGLPNDRFSAERPEGSISTLTIQRTEQRDSAMYRCASSLEVGPDQPQHFGDGTRLSIL.

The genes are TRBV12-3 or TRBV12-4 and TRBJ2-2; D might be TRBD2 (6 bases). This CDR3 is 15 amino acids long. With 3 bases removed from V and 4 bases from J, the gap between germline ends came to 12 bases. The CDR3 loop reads CASSFMAGSTGELFF. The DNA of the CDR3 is TGTGCCAGCAGTTTCATGGCGGGATCCACCGGGGAGCTGTTTTTT.

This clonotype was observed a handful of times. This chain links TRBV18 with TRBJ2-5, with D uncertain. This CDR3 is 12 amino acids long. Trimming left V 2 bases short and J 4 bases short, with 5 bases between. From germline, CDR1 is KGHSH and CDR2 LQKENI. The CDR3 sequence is CASSPVLETQYF. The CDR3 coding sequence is TGTGCCAGCTCACCAGTCTTAGAGACCCAGTACTTC.

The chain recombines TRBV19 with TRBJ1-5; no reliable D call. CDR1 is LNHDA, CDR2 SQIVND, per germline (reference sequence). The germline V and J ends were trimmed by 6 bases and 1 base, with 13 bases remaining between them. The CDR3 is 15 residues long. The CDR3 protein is CASRIGHKSNQPQHF. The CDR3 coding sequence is TGTGCCAGTAGGATTGGGCACAAGAGCAATCAGCCCCAGCATTTT.

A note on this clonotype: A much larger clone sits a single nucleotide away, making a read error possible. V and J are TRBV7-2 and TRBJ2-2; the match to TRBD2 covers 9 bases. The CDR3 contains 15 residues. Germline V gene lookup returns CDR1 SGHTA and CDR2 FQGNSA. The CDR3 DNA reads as TGTGCCAGCAGCTTAAGCCGCGGGAGGGCCGGGAAGCTGTTTTTT. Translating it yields CASSLSRGRAGKLFF.

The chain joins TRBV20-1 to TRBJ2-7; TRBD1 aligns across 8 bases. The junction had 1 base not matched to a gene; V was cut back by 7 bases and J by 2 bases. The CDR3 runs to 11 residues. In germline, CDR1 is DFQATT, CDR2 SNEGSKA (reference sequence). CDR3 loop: CSVGQAYEQYF. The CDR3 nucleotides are TGCAGTGTGGGACAGGCCTACGAGCAGTACTTC.

The CDR3 DNA reads as TGTGCCAGCAGCCGTAGCGGGGGCGGCGCCAAAAACATTCAGTACTTC. This gives the protein CASSRSGGGAKNIQYF. The chain uses TRBV12-3 or TRBV12-4 and TRBJ2-4, with 9 bases lining up with TRBD2. J gave up 1 base and V 6 bases, and 7 bases lay outside the gene matches. The CDR3 loop spans 16 amino acids.

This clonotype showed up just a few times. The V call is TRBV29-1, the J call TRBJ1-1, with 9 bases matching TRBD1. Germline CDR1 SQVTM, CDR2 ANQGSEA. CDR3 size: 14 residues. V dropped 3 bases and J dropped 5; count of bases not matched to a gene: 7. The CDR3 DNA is TGCAGCGTTGAGCGACAGGGGGGAGGGACTGAAGCTTTCTTT. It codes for CSVERQGGGTEAFF.

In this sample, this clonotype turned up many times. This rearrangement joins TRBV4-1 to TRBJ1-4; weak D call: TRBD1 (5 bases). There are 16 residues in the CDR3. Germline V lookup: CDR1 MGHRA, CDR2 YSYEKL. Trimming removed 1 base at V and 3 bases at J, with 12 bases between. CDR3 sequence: CASSQAVGVANEKLFF. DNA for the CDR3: TGCGCCAGCAGCCAAGCGGTAGGGGTTGCTAATGAAAAACTGTTTTTT.

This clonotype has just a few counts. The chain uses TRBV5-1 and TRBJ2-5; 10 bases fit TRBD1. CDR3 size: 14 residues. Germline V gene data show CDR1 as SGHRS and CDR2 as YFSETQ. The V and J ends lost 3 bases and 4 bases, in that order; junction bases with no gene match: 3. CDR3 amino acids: CASSSGQGGETQYF. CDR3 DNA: TGCGCCAGCAGCTCTGGACAGGGGGGAGAGACCCAGTACTTC.

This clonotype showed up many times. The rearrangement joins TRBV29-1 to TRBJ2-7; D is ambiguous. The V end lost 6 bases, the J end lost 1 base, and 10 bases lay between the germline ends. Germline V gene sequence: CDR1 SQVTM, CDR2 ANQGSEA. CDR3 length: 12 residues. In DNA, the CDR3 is TGCAGCGTCCAACAGTTTTCCTACGAGCAGTACTTC. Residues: CSVQQFSYEQYF.

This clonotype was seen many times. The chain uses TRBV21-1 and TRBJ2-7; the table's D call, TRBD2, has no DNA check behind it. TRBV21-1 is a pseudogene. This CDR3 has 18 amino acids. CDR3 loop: CASSKVKLRVGGNYEQYF. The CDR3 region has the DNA TGTGCCAGCAGCAAAGTTAAACTTCGAGTGGGCGGGAACTACGAGCAGTACTTC.

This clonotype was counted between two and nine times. Written as DNA, the CDR3 is TGTGCCAGCAGGGACAGAAGAAAGACCCAGTACTTC. Translating it yields CASRDRRKTQYF. The V call is TRBV12-3 or TRBV12-4, the J call TRBJ2-5, with D possibly matching TRBD1 (6 bases). The V gene lost 6 bases and the J gene lost 6 bases, with 11 bases spanning the gap. The CDR3 length is 12 residues.